A single sample is the source of the 19 T cell receptor beta chains below, sequenced in a study of CD8 T cells in Susac syndrome. A quantity of about 0.5 to 1 ug RNA underwent reverse transcription using random hexamers. TCRdb re-called the immunoSEQ multiplex PCR reads with MiXCR, one entry per CDR3 protein. The table has about 150,000 distinct CDR3 sequences, more than 85% seen once. The sample taken for sequencing was CD8+ T cells from PBMCs. The source of these receptors is a human donor with Susac syndrome.

The J gene is TRBJ2-7, the V gene TRBV6-6; TRBD2 matches at 11 bases. Trimming took 5 bases from V and 3 from J; bases not matched to a gene: 6. Germline V gene data show CDR1 as MNHNY and CDR2 as SVGAGI (reference sequence). The CDR3 is 15 amino acids. CDR3 nucleotides: TGTGCCAGCAGTCGTTACGGGACTAGCGGCTACGAGCAGTACTTC. Translated: CASSRYGTSGYEQYF.

The CDR3 reads CASSPSTGTYYGYTF. The CDR3 region has the DNA TGTGCCAGCAGCCCATCTACAGGGACCTACTATGGCTACACCTTC. V is TRBV12-3 or TRBV12-4 and J is TRBJ1-2, with D tentatively TRBD1 (6 bases). This CDR3 comprises 15 residues. Trimming took 6 bases from V and 3 from J, leaving 17 bases between them.

This rearrangement joins TRBV2 to TRBJ2-7; TRBD1 might be the D (6 bases). The CDR3 runs to 15 residues. Per the germline V gene, CDR1 is SNHLY and CDR2 is FYNNEI. V was cut by 1 base and J by 5 bases, with 15 bases left in between. CDR3 loop: CASSEGEDSGDEQYF. The CDR3 coding sequence is TGTGCCAGCAGTGAAGGTGAAGACTCAGGGGACGAGCAGTACTTC.

The chain uses TRBV27 and TRBJ2-1, with 7 nucleotides matching TRBD1. CDR3 length: 15 amino acids. V lost 3 bases to trimming and J lost 5 bases; unmatched junction nucleotides: 7. In germline, CDR1 is MNHEY, CDR2 SMNVEV (reference sequence). In nucleotides, the CDR3 is TGTGCCAGCAGTTTGCCGACAGGGTGGCACAATGAGCAGTTCTTC. It encodes CASSLPTGWHNEQFF.

This clonotype showed up just once. The chain links TRBV3-1 to TRBJ2-3; tentative D call: TRBD1 (5 bases). The germline V and J ends were trimmed by 2 bases and 0 bases, with 21 bases remaining between them. The CDR3 contains 19 residues. Looked up from germline, CDR1 is LGHDT and CDR2 is YNNKEL (reference sequence). CDR3 coding DNA: TGTGCCAGCAGCCAAACTTTGGGCAGGGATCCACCTAGCACAGATACGCAGTATTTT. Translated, it gives CASSQTLGRDPPSTDTQYF.

This clonotype was observed once. The V gene is TRBV12-3 or TRBV12-4, the J gene TRBJ1-2, with D possibly being TRBD1 (6 bases). The CDR3 has 14 amino acids. Trimming cost V 8 bases and J 3 bases, with 16 bases left between them. The CDR3 reads CASGGEGGYYGYTF. Here the CDR3 DNA reads TGTGCCAGCGGGGGGGAGGGGGGTTACTATGGCTACACCTTC.

This sequence joins TRBV15 and TRBJ2-3; D uncertain. CDR1 is LNHNV, CDR2 YYDKDF, per germline (reference sequence). CDR3 length equals 16 residues. Between the trimmed V and J ends, which lost 3 bases and 4 bases, there was a span of 17 bases. The CDR3 sequence: CATSSSQKRMADTQYF. The CDR3 nucleotides are TGTGCCACCAGCAGTTCTCAGAAGAGGATGGCAGATACGCAGTATTTT. The whole variable domain, filled in from reference TRBV15 and TRBJ2-3, reads DAMVIQNPRYQVTQFGKPVTLSCSQTLNHNVMYWYQQKSSQAPKLLFHYYDKDFNNEADTPDNFQSRRPNTSFCFLDIRSPGLGDTAMYLCATSSSQKRMADTQYFGPGTRLTVL.

The CDR3 sequence: CASSYGLQTQYF. CDR3 bases: TGTGCCAGCAGTTACGGTTTGCAGACCCAGTACTTC. The chain links TRBV6-6 to TRBJ2-5; D is unresolved. CDR1 MNHNY and CDR2 SVGAGI come from the germline V gene (reference sequence). V was pared by 2 bases and J by 6 bases, with 7 bases between. This CDR3 has 12 amino acids.

The CDR3 DNA reads as TGTGCCAGCAGCTTCGGCAGGGGGAACTATGGCTACACCTTC. Amino acid sequence: CASSFGRGNYGYTF. V gene TRBV11-2 combines with J gene TRBJ1-2; TRBD1 agrees at 7 bases. Trimming cost V 3 bases and J 2 bases; bases outside gene matches: 3. Germline-derived CDR1 and CDR2 are SGHAT and FQNNGV. CDR3 length: 14 residues.

The V and J genes are TRBV18 and TRBJ2-1; 8 bases fit TRBD2. Germline-derived CDR1 and CDR2 are KGHSH and LQKENI. CDR3 length: 18 residues. Trimming cost V 0 bases and J 6 bases; bases outside gene matches: 13. CDR3 residues: CASSPPELKAGDTNEQFF. For the CDR3, the DNA is TGTGCCAGCTCACCACCTGAACTAAAAGCGGGAGATACCAATGAGCAGTTCTTC.

The chain carries TRBV10-3 and TRBJ1-2, with D possibly matching TRBD1 (6 bases). The V end was cut by 6 bases, the J end by 8 bases, with 13 bases between. Germline assignment: CDR1 ENHRY and CDR2 SYGVKD. The CDR3 is 12 amino acids. CDR3 sequence (DNA): TGTGCCATCAGGTACGGACAGATCGGCTACACCTTC. It specifies CAIRYGQIGYTF.

V and J are TRBV6-5 and TRBJ2-7; D gene ambiguous. The germline gives CDR1 MNHEY, CDR2 SVGAGI. The CDR3 loop spans 14 amino acids. The V gene lost 6 bases and the J gene lost 7 bases, with 19 bases spanning the gap. CDR3 amino acids: CASRLRADEWEQYF. The CDR3, as DNA: TGTGCCAGCAGACTCCGGGCCGACGAATGGGAGCAGTACTTC.

This rearrangement joins TRBV6-1 to TRBJ2-6; D unresolved. This CDR3 region has 17 residues. Germline loops: CDR1 MNHNS, CDR2 SASEGT. Trimming left V 11 bases short and J 0 bases short, with 20 bases between. The CDR3 protein is CAHTPGQTHSGANVLTF. The CDR3 DNA is TGTGCCCATACACCCGGGCAGACCCACTCTGGGGCCAACGTCCTGACTTTC.

The chain joins TRBV6-1 to TRBJ2-7; TRBD2 matches 8 bases. CDR1 MNHNS and CDR2 SASEGT come from the germline V gene. Trimming took 3 bases from V and 3 from J; bases not matched to a gene: 10. CDR3 length equals 16 residues. The CDR3 DNA reads as TGTGCCAGCAGTGAGGGGACAAGCGGGAGTGGCTACGAGCAGTACTTC. It is translated as CASSEGTSGSGYEQYF.

V is TRBV12-3 or TRBV12-4 and J is TRBJ2-6, with 8 bases that match TRBD2. The ends lost 4 bases at V and 4 bases at J; junction bases unmatched: 15. The CDR3 contains 19 residues. The CDR3 spells CASSSYGTRGVTGANVLTF. The CDR3 nucleotides read TGTGCCAGCAGTTCTTATGGGACTAGAGGGGTTACAGGGGCCAACGTCCTGACTTTC.

The rearrangement links TRBV12-3 or TRBV12-4 to TRBJ2-1, with 7 bases lining up with TRBD2. V trimming: 5 bases; J trimming: 15 bases; junction bases outside the gene matches: 19. CDR3 length: 15 residues. CDR3: CASSPSSGQKFLGFF. CDR3 bases: TGTGCCAGCAGTCCTTCTAGCGGCCAGAAGTTCCTGGGGTTCTTC.

The rearrangement uses TRBV29-1 and TRBJ2-5, with TRBD2 matching 8 bases. V trimming: 2 bases; J trimming: 4 bases; junction bases outside the gene matches: 9. Germline loops: CDR1 SQVTM, CDR2 ANQGSEA. CDR3 length equals 15 residues. The CDR3: CSVELRGDARETQYF. The CDR3 nucleotides are TGCAGCGTTGAATTGCGGGGGGATGCGAGAGAGACCCAGTACTTC.

V is TRBV7-8 and J is TRBJ2-7; 9 bases agree with TRBD1. Germline lookup yields CDR1 SGHVS and CDR2 FQNEAQ. The trim removed 4 bases at V and 3 bases at J, leaving 4 bases unmatched. This CDR3 comprises 14 residues. The CDR3 coding sequence is TGTGCCAGCAGCTCCCCGGGACAGGGCTACGAGCAGTACTTC. Encoded protein: CASSSPGQGYEQYF.

The chain is built from TRBV20-1 and TRBJ2-7, with 12 bases matching TRBD2. CDR1 and CDR2 from the germline V gene are DFQATT and SNEGSKA (reference sequence). The CDR3 length is 14 residues. J was trimmed by 2 bases and V by 5 bases; bases with no gene match: 4. The CDR3 nucleotides are TGCAGTGCTCCCGGACTAGCGGGAACCTACGAGCAGTACTTC. Translation: CSAPGLAGTYEQYF.